A selection of T cell receptor beta chains follows, all from one sample in a study of blood T cell repertoires in COVID-19. Some clones are missing from TCRdb's copy, which holds only in-frame ones; the method was immunoSEQ multiplex PCR. The top ten hold about 2.7% of the sample, which has roughly 160,000 clones, 70% to 90% seen once. The sequenced sample consisted of peripheral blood. Every receptor here comes from a woman of 80 years or more with COVID-19, enrolled during active disease. CDR3s include the opening cysteine and the closing phenylalanine or tryptophan. A D gene is named only where the DNA matches it firmly. A clone size is listed for some rows: how often the clone was seen (once, few, many), or a class if it is expanded.

d_call j_call v_call clone_size cdr3_length cdr3_nt cdr3_aa
TRBD1 TRBJ2-1 TRBV28 NA 15 TGTGCCAGCGGCCGTCCGGACAGGGGTGTCAATGAGCAGTTCTTC CASGRPDRGVNEQFF
NA TRBJ1-6 TRBV28 few 14 TGTGCCAGCAGATCCTCCTCCTATAATTCACCCCTCCACTTT CASRSSSYNSPLHF
NA TRBJ2-2 TRBV21-1 NA 16 TGTGCCAGCAGCAAAGATAGGGGTTCGAACACCGGGGAGCTGTTTTTT CASSKDRGSNTGELFF
TRBD1 TRBJ1-2 TRBV18 NA 14 TGTGCCAGCTCACCGGGACAGAATAACTATGGCTACACCTTC CASSPGQNNYGYTF
NA TRBJ1-3 TRBV2 few 16 TGTGCCAGCAGTGGTCAGAGGGCCCACTCTGGAAACACCATATATTTT CASSGQRAHSGNTIYF
TRBD1 TRBJ2-3 TRBV5-4 NA 14 TGTGCCAGCAGAACTACGGGACAGACGAAGACGCAGTATTTT CASRTTGQTKTQYF
TRBD1 TRBJ2-1 TRBV28 few 14 TGTGCCAGCATGAACCCAGGGGGCTTAAATGAGCAGTTCTTC CASMNPGGLNEQFF
TRBD2 TRBJ2-3 TRBV5-4 NA 15 TGTGCCAGCAGCCCTTTAGCGGGAATCACAGATACGCAGTATTTT CASSPLAGITDTQYF
NA TRBJ1-2 TRBV19 NA 12 TGTGCCAGTACCCCCGACAGGCGTGGCTACACCTTC CASTPDRRGYTF
TRBD1 TRBJ1-1 TRBV6-5 NA 14 TGTGCCAGCAGTAGACAGGGGAGAAACACTGAAGCTTTCTTT CASSRQGRNTEAFF
NA TRBJ2-3 TRBV10-3 NA 15 TGTGCCATCGGGTTGGCACCGCCGCCGGGAGATACGCAGTATTTT CAIGLAPPPGDTQYF
TRBD1 TRBJ1-3 TRBV18 NA 18 TGTGCCAGCTCACCAAGAGGACAGGGGGCTCTCTCTGGAAACACCATATATTTT CASSPRGQGALSGNTIYF
NA TRBJ2-6 TRBV27 NA 15 TGTGCCAGCAGTTTATGGAGATCCGGGGCCAACGTCCTGACTTTC CASSLWRSGANVLTF
TRBD1 TRBJ2-5 TRBV27 NA 14 TGTGCCAGCAGTAAGGGACAGGGTAGGGAGACCCAGTACTTC CASSKGQGRETQYF
NA TRBJ1-2 TRBV18 NA 13 TGTGCCAGCTCACCAGCAGGGTACGATGGCTACACCTTC CASSPAGYDGYTF
NA TRBJ2-1 TRBV30 NA 14 TGTGCCTGGAGCCAGGGGTACTCCTACAATGAGCAGTTCTTC CAWSQGYSYNEQFF
TRBD2 TRBJ2-5 TRBV6-5 NA 15 TGTGCCAGCACCCCGTTGACTAGCGGGGGTAAGACCCAGTACTTC CASTPLTSGGKTQYF
TRBD1 TRBJ1-3 TRBV11-2 few 14 TGTGCCAGCAGCTACAGGGGGCCTGGAAACACCATATATTTT CASSYRGPGNTIYF
TRBD1 TRBJ2-1 TRBV6-6 NA 14 TGTGCCAGCAGCCGACCGGGACAGTACAATGAGCAGTTCTTC CASSRPGQYNEQFF
NA TRBJ1-2 TRBV29-1 NA 15 TGCAGCGTTGAAGATTGGTCAGGTGGGCGAAATGGCTACACCTTC CSVEDWSGGRNGYTF
TRBD2 TRBJ2-1 TRBV18 NA 15 TGTGCCAGCTCAGCTCTAGCGGGAGTGAACAATGAGCAGTTCTTC CASSALAGVNNEQFF
NA TRBJ2-7 TRBV20-1 NA 11 TGCAGTGCTAGCCCTCTCTACGAGCAGTACTTC CSASPLYEQYF
NA TRBJ2-5 TRBV5-1 NA 14 TGCGCCAGCAGCTTGAACCCAGTCCAAGAGACCCAGTACTTC CASSLNPVQETQYF
NA TRBJ2-1 TRBV6-5 once 14 TGTGCCAGCAGTTACTCGAATAGTTACAATGAGCAGTTCTTC CASSYSNSYNEQFF
NA TRBJ2-2 TRBV25-1 once 14 TGTGCCAGCAGTGAGCCCAGGGTCGGCGGGGAGCTGTTTTTT CASSEPRVGGELFF
TRBD2 TRBJ2-3 TRBV7-3 few 17 TGTGCCAGCAGCTTAGGTGGTGTGCTAGCGGACCGGGGTACGCAGTATTTT CASSLGGVLADRGTQYF
TRBD2 TRBJ2-7 TRBV27 NA 18 TGTGCCAGCAGTTTTAGGGCTAGCGGGAGGGCCTTTCCCTACGAGCAGTACTTC CASSFRASGRAFPYEQYF
TRBD1 TRBJ1-5 TRBV5-5 NA 14 TGTGCCAGCAGCTTGTATGCAGGGGGTCAGCCCCAGCATTTT CASSLYAGGQPQHF
NA TRBJ1-4 TRBV6-6 few 14 TGTGCCAGCGTTACCTCACAGGGAAATGAAAAACTGTTTTTT CASVTSQGNEKLFF
NA TRBJ2-7 TRBV5-1 once 14 TGCGCCAGCAGCATAGGGACTGGCTCCTACGAGCAGTACTTC CASSIGTGSYEQYF
NA TRBJ1-1 TRBV27 once 15 TGTGCCAGCAGTTTATCCGGACACGCTAACACTGAAGCTTTCTTT CASSLSGHANTEAFF
NA TRBJ2-7 TRBV18 NA 15 TGTGCCAGCTCCCCTCAAGGAGACCCCTCCTACGAGCAGTACTTC CASSPQGDPSYEQYF
TRBD2 TRBJ2-7 TRBV4-2 NA 17 TGTGCCAGCAGCCAAGAGGGACTAGCGGGAGTGCCCTACGAGCAGTACTTC CASSQEGLAGVPYEQYF
NA TRBJ2-1 TRBV7-2 NA 11 TGTGCCAGCAGCGCCCGGGACTGGCAGTTCTTC CASSARDWQFF
TRBD2 TRBJ2-1 TRBV2 NA 14 TGTGCCAGCAGTAGATTAGCGGGAGGGCCAGGGCAGTTCTTC CASSRLAGGPGQFF
NA TRBJ2-7 TRBV2 once 13 TGTGCCAGCCTCTATTTCCTGGGGGGCGAGCAGTACTTC CASLYFLGGEQYF
NA TRBJ1-2 TRBV19 NA 10 TGTGCCAGTAGTATCCAAGGCTACACCTTC CASSIQGYTF
NA TRBJ1-5 TRBV7-2 NA 13 TGTGCCAGCAGAGACAGCAGCAATCAGCCCCAGCATTTT CASRDSSNQPQHF
TRBD2 TRBJ2-1 TRBV19 once 15 TGTGCCAGTAGTATTGGAGCGGGGGGGTTAAATGAGCAGTTCTTC CASSIGAGGLNEQFF
TRBD2 TRBJ2-2 TRBV29-1 NA 15 TGCAGCGTTAGCGGACTAGCGGGAGTAACAGGGGAGCTGTTTTTT CSVSGLAGVTGELFF
TRBD2 TRBJ2-3 TRBV5-1 NA 16 TGCGCCAGCAGCTTGGCTAGCGGGAGGGCCGCAGATACGCAGTATTTT CASSLASGRAADTQYF
NA TRBJ2-7 TRBV3-1/TRBV3-2 NA 14 TGTGCCAGCAGCCGCGGACAGTACTCCTACGAGCAGTACTTC CASSRGQYSYEQYF
NA TRBJ1-2 TRBV28 NA 12 TGTGCCAGCAGACCCGGGACTTCATCTTACACCTTC CASRPGTSSYTF
NA TRBJ1-5 TRBV6-6 NA 18 TGTGCCAGCAGTCCGACCAGGGGCAGATTATATAGCAATCAGCCCCAGCATTTT CASSPTRGRLYSNQPQHF
TRBD2 TRBJ2-1 TRBV29-1 NA 19 TGCAGCGTTGAAAATCAGAACCCCGGGACTAGCGGGACCCCCCCCGGTCGGTTCTTC CSVENQNPGTSGTPPGRFF
TRBD1 TRBJ1-2 TRBV19 NA 13 TGTGCCAGCCAGGACAGGGTTTCTAATGGCTACACCTTC CASQDRVSNGYTF
NA TRBJ1-3 TRBV5-1 once 15 TGCGCCAGCGCCGTTGACGGGGGGAATAGAAACACCATATATTTT CASAVDGGNRNTIYF
TRBD2 TRBJ2-5 TRBV10-3 once 15 TGTGCCATCAGTGAGTCCGGACTAGCAGAAGAGACCCAGTACTTC CAISESGLAEETQYF
NA TRBJ2-1 TRBV5-4 NA 18 TGTGCCAGCAGTCCCTCCGTCGGGGGATTGGGGTCCTACAATGAGCAGTTCTTC CASSPSVGGLGSYNEQFF
NA TRBJ2-5 TRBV5-1 NA 15 TGCGCCAGCAGCCCGTCCGGGACTGGCTCCCGGACCCAGTACTTC CASSPSGTGSRTQYF
NA TRBJ1-3 TRBV15 few 16 TGTGCCACCAGCAGTTTATGGGGGACACTTGGAAACACCATATATTTT CATSSLWGTLGNTIYF
NA TRBJ1-1 TRBV4-1 NA 14 TGCGCCAGCAGCCCCCAGGCTCTGAACACTGAAGCTTTCTTT CASSPQALNTEAFF
TRBD2 TRBJ2-3 TRBV29-1 once 13 TGCAGCGTTGACGGGGCGGGAGGGGGTACGCAGTATTTT CSVDGAGGGTQYF